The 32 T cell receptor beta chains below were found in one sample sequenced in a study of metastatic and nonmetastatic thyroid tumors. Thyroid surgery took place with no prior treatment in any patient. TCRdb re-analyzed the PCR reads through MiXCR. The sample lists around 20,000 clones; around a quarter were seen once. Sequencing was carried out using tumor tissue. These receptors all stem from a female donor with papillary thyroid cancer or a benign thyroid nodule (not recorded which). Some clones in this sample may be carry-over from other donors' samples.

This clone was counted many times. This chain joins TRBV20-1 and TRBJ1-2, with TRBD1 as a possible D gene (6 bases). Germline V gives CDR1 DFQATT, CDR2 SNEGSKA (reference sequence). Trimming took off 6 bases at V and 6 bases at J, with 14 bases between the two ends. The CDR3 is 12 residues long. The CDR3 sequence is CSATQGLNGYTF. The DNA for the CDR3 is TGCAGTGCAACACAGGGCCTGAATGGCTACACCTTC.

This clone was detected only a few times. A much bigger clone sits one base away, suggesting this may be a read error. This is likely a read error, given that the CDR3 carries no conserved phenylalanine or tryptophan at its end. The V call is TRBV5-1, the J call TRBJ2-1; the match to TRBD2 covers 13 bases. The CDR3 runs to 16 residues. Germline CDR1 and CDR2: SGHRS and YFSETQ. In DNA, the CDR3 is TGCACCAGCAGCTCCGAGCCGGGACTAGCGGGAAAAAAGCAGTTCCTC. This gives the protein CTSSSEPGLAGKKQFL.

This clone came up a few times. CDR3 protein: CASSVTGDYGYTF. The CDR3 nucleotides read TGTGCCAGCAGTGTGACAGGGGACTATGGCTACACCTTC. The chain carries TRBV12-3 or TRBV12-4 and TRBJ1-2, with 8 bases lining up with TRBD1. The CDR3 length is 13 residues. V lost 5 bases, J lost 3 bases, and 2 bases stayed unmatched.

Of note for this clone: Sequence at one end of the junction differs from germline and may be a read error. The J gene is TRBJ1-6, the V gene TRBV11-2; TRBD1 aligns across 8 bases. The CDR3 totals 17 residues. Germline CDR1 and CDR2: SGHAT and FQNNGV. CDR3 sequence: CASSTTGAGSYNLPLHF. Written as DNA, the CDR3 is TGTGCCAGCAGCACGACAGGGGCAGGTTCCTATAATTTACCCCTCCACTTT.

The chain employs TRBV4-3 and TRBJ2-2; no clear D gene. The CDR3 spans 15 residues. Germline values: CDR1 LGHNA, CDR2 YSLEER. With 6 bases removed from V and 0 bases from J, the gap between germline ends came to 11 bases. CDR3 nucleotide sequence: TGCGCCAGCAGACTAAGTGTCACGAACACCGGGGAGCTGTTTTTT. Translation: CASRLSVTNTGELFF.

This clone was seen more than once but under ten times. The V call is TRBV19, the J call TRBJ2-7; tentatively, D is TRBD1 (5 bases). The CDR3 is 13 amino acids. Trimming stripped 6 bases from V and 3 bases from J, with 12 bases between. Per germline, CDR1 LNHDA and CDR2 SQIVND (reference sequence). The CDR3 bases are TGTGCCAGTAGCCCTTCCGACAGCTACGAGCAGTACTTC. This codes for CASSPSDSYEQYF. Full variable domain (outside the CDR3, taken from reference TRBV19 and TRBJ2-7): DGGITQSPKYLFRKEGQNVTLSCEQNLNHDAMYWYRQDPGQGLRLIYYSQIVNDFQKGDIAEGYSVSREKKESFPLTVTSAQKNPTAFYLCASSPSDSYEQYFGPGTRLTVT.

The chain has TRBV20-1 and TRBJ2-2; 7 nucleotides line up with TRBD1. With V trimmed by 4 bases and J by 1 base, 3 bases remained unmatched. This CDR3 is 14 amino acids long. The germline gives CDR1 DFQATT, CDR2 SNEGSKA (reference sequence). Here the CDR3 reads CSATDRENTGELFF. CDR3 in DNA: TGCAGTGCTACCGACAGGGAGAACACCGGGGAGCTGTTTTTT.

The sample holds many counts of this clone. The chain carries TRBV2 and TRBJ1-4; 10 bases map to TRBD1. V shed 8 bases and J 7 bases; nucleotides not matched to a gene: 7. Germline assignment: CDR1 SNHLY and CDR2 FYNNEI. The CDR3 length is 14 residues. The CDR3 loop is CASDRTGGPEKLFF. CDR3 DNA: TGTGCCAGCGATAGGACAGGGGGTCCTGAAAAACTGTTTTTT. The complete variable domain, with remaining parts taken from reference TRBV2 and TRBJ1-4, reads EPEVTQTPSHQVTQMGQEVILRCVPISNHLYFYWYRQILGQKVEFLVSFYNNEISEKSEIFDDQFSVERPDGSNFTLKIRSTKLEDSAMYFCASDRTGGPEKLFFGSGTQLSVL.

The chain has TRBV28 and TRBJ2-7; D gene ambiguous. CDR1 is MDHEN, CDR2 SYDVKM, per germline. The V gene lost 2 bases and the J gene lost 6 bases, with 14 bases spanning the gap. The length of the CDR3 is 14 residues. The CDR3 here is CASSLGRVGFEQYF. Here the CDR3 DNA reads TGTGCCAGCAGTTTAGGACGGGTAGGGTTCGAGCAGTACTTC.

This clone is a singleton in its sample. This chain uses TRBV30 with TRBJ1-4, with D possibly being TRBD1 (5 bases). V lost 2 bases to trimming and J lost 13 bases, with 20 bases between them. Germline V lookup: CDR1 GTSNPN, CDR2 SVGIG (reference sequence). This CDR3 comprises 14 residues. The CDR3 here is CAWSRDDGLGGLFF. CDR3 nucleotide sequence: TGTGCCTGGAGTAGAGACGACGGCCTTGGGGGACTGTTTTTT. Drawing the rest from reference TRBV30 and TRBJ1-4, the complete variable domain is SQTIHQWPATLVQPVGSPLSLECTVEGTSNPNLYWYRQAAGRGLQLLFYSVGIGQISSEVPQNLSASRPQDRQFILSSKKLLLSDSGFYLCAWSRDDGLGGLFFGSGTQLSVL.

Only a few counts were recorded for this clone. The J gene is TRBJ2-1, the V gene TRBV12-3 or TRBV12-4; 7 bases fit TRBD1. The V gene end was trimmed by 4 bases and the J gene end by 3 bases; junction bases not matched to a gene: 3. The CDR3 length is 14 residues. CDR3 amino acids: CASSSTGFYNEQFF. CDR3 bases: TGTGCCAGCAGTTCGACAGGGTTCTACAATGAGCAGTTCTTC.

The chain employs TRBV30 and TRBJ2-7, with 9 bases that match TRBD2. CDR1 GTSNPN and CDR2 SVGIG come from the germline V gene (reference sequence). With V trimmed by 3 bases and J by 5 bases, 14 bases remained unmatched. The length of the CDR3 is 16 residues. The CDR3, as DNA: TGTGCCTGGAGCGTGGGAAGCGGGAGGATCAAACACGAGCAGTACTTC. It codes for CAWSVGSGRIKHEQYF.

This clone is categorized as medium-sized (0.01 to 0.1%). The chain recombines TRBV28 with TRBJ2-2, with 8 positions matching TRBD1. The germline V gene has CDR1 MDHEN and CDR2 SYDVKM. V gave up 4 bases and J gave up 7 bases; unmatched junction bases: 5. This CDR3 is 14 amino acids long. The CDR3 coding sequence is TGTGCCAGCAGTTGGGGACAGGAGGTCGGGGAGCTGTTTTTT. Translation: CASSWGQEVGELFF.

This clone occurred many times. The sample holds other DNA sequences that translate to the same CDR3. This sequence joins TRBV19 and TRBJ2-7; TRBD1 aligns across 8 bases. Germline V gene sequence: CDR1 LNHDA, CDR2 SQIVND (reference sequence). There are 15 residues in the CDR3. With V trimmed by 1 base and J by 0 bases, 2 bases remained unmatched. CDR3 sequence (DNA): TGTGCCAGTAGTATAGCAGGGGGCCCCTCCTACGAGCAGTACTTC. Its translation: CASSIAGGPSYEQYF. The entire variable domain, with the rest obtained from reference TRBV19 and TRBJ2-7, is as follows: DGGITQSPKYLFRKEGQNVTLSCEQNLNHDAMYWYRQDPGQGLRLIYYSQIVNDFQKGDIAEGYSVSREKKESFPLTVTSAQKNPTAFYLCASSIAGGPSYEQYFGPGTRLTVT.

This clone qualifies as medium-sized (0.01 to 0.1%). CDR3 DNA: TGTGCCAGCAGTCGGACGTTGAGGAGCTCTGGAAACACCATATATTTT. Amino acids: CASSRTLRSSGNTIYF. The gene calls are TRBV27 and TRBJ1-3; unclear D gene. Germline assignment: CDR1 MNHEY and CDR2 SMNVEV (reference sequence). V dropped 5 bases and J dropped 0 bases, with 14 bases sitting between them. The CDR3 has 16 amino acids.

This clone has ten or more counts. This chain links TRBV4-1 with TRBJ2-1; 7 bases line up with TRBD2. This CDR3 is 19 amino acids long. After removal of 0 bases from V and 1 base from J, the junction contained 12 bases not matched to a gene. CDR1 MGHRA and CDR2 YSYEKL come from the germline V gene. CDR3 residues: CASSQDPHMAGVSYNEQFF. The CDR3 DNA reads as TGCGCCAGCAGCCAAGACCCCCATATGGCGGGAGTGTCCTACAATGAGCAGTTCTTC.

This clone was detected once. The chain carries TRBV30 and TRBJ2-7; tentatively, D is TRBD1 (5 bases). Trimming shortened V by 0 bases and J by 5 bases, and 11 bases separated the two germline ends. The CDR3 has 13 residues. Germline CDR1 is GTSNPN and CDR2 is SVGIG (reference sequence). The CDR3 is CAWSVQESHEQYF. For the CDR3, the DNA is TGTGCCTGGAGTGTACAGGAATCCCACGAGCAGTACTTC. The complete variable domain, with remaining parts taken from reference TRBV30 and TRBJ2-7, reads SQTIHQWPATLVQPVGSPLSLECTVEGTSNPNLYWYRQAAGRGLQLLFYSVGIGQISSEVPQNLSASRPQDRQFILSSKKLLLSDSGFYLCAWSVQESHEQYFGPGTRLTVT.

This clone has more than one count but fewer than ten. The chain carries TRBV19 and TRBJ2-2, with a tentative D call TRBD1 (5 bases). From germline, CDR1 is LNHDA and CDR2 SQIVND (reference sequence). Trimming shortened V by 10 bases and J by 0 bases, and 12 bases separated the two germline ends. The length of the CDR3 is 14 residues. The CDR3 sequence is CATLDNANTGELFF. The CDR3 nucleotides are TGTGCCACCTTGGACAACGCGAACACCGGGGAGCTGTTTTTT.

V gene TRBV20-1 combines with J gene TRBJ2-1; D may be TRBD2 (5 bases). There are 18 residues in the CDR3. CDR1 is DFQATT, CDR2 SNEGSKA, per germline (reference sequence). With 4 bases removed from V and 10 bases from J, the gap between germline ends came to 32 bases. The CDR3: CSATSRAGPARLRNEQFF. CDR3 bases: TGCAGTGCTACCTCAAGGGCGGGCCCCGCCAGACTGAGGAACGAGCAGTTCTTC.

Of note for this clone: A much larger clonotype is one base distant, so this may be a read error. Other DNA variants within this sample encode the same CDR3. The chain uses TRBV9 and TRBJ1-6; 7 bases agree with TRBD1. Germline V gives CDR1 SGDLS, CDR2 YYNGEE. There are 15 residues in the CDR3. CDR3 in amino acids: CASSVRDRYNSPLHF. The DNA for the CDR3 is TGTGCCAGTAGCGTACGGGACAGATATAATTCACCCCTCCACTTT. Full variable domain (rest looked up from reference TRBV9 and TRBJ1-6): DSGVTQTPKHLITATGQRVTLRCSPRSGDLSVYWYQQSLDQGLQFLIQYYNGEERAKGNILERFSAQQFPDLHSELNLSSLELGDSALYFCASSVRDRYNSPLHFGNGTRLTVT.

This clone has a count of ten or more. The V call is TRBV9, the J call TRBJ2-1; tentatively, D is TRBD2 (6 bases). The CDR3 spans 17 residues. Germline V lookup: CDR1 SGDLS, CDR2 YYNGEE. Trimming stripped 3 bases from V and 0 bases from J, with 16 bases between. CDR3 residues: CASSARVAVSSYNEQFF. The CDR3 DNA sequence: TGTGCCAGCAGCGCGCGCGTAGCGGTTAGCTCCTACAATGAGCAGTTCTTC.

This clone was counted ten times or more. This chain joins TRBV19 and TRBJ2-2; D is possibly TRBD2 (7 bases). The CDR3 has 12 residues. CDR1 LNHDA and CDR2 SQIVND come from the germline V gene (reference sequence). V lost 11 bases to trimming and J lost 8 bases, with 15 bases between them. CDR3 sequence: CAGMGGGGELFF. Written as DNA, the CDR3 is TGTGCCGGAATGGGAGGGGGTGGGGAGCTGTTTTTT.

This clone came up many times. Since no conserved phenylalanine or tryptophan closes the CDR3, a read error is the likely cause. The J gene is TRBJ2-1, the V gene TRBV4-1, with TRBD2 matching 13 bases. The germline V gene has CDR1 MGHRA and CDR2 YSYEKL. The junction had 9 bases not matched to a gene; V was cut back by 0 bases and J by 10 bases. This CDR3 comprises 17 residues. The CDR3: CASSQDITSGRVREQFL. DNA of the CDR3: TGCGCCAGCAGCCAAGATATAACTAGCGGGAGGGTGAGGGAGCAGTTCCTC.

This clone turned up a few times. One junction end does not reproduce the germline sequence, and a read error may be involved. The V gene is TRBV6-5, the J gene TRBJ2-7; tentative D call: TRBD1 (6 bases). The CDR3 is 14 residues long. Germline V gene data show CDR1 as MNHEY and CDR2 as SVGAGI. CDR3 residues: CASSYGRGDYDQYF. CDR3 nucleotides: TGTGCCAGCAGTTACGGCAGGGGTGACTACGATCAGTACTTC.

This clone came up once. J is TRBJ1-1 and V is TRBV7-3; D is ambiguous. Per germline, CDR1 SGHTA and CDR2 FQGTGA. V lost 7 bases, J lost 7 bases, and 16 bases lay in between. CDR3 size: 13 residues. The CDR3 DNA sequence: TGTGCCAGCATCTCCTTGGGGTCAGGTGAAGCTTTCTTT. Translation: CASISLGSGEAFF.

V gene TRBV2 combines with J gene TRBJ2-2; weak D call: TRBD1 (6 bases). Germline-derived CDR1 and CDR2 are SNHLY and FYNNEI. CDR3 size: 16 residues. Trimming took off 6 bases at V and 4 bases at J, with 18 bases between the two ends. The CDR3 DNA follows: TGTGCCAGCAGGTGCTCCTGGACAGACGCCACCGGGGAGCTGTTTTTT. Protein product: CASRCSWTDATGELFF.

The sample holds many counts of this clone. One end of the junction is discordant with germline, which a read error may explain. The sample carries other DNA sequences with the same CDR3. The CDR3 sequence: CASSIKLNTGAFF. The CDR3 DNA sequence: TGTGCCAGTAGTATAAAGTTGAACACTGGAGCTTTCTTT. This rearrangement joins TRBV19 to TRBJ1-1; no clear D. The CDR3 is 13 residues long. The germline V gene encodes CDR1 LNHDA and CDR2 SQIVND (reference sequence).

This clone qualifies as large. CDR3 sequence (DNA): TGTGCCAGCAGTTTAACGGCGGGGTGGGCAGTAAAGCAGTACTTC. Translation gives CASSLTAGWAVKQYF. V gene TRBV12-3 or TRBV12-4 combines with J gene TRBJ2-7; TRBD2 is a possible D gene (6 bases). The CDR3 has 15 amino acids. V lost 2 bases, J lost 8 bases, and 19 bases lay in between.

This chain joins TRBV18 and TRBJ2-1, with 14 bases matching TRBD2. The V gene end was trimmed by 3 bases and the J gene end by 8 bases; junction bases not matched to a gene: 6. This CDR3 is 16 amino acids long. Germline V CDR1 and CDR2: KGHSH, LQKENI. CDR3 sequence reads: CASSPLGLAGDDEQFF. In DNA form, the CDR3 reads TGTGCCAGCTCACCCCTGGGACTAGCGGGAGACGATGAGCAGTTCTTC.

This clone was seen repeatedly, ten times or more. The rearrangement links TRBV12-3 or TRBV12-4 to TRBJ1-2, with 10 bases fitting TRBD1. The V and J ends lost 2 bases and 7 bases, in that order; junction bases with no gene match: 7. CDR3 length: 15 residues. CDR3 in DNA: TGTGCCAGCAGTTTATCGGGACAGGGGACCGGTGGCTACACCTTC. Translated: CASSLSGQGTGGYTF.

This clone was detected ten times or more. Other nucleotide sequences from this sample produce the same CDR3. The CDR3 DNA reads TGTGCCAGCAGCGAAAGCGGTATCTCCTACAATGAGCAGTTCTTC. It translates to CASSESGISYNEQFF. This rearrangement joins TRBV9 to TRBJ2-1, with TRBD2 as a possible D gene (5 bases). The CDR3 loop spans 15 amino acids. Germline V CDR1 and CDR2: SGDLS, YYNGEE. The V end lost 3 bases, the J end lost 0 bases, and 10 bases lay between the germline ends.

CDR3 sequence: CASWGTGEGVQYF. The CDR3 DNA is TGTGCCAGCTGGGGGACAGGGGAGGGAGTGCAGTACTTC. V gene TRBV28 combines with J gene TRBJ2-7; TRBD1 aligns across 10 bases. The CDR3 totals 13 residues. Germline V CDR1 and CDR2: MDHEN, SYDVKM. V lost 8 bases to trimming and J lost 9 bases; unmatched junction nucleotides: 10.